This note documents a single TCR beta chain sequence. Assay: immunoSEQ multiplex PCR; the TCRdb copy retains only in-frame clones and omits some. The data hold roughly 300,000 clones, with around 89% observed a single time. The data are from a study of blood T cell repertoires in COVID-19. The wider study: Sources were T cells, B-cell-depleted T cells, or PBMCs; the material itself was cDNA or gDNA.

This TCR was sampled from a man between 18 and 35 years old who had recovered from COVID-19. Sequencing used peripheral blood.

The CDR3 spells CASSELAGGTDTQYF. The CDR3 DNA is TGTGCCAGCAGCGAATTAGCGGGAGGCACAGATACGCAGTATTTT. The chain carries TRBV2 and TRBJ2-3; the match to TRBD2 covers 9 bases. Trimming removed 6 bases from V and 1 base from J; junction bases left unmatched: 5. This CDR3 is built from 15 residues. Germline V gives CDR1 SNHLY, CDR2 FYNNEI.